What follows is one T cell receptor beta chain and its context. Its antigen remains unidentified. Data came from immunoSEQ multiplex PCR; TCRdb stores just in-frame clones and leaves some out. Here the sample spans over 2,000,000 clones, around 93% being singletons. This record belongs to a study of shared clonotypes between healthy human individuals. Findings of the study overall: Across subsets, estimated richness was generally greater for naive than for memory populations. A reduction in generation probabilities was seen for non-shared clonotypes relative to those shared by all four donors.

The junction had 4 bases not matched to a gene; V was cut back by 5 bases and J by 4 bases. This CDR3 is 15 amino acids long. Germline values: CDR1 SGHAT, CDR2 FQNNGV. CD45RO-negative, CCR7-positively selected cells formed the naive CD8 fraction, excluding terminally differentiated effector memory CD45RA+ cells. The chain joins TRBV11-2 to TRBJ2-7, with 14 bases identical to TRBD2. The sample consisted of naive CD8+ T cells from PBMCs. This TCR was sampled from a man between 18 and 35 years old in good health. Some clones in this sample may be carry-over from other donors' samples. This chain's CDR3 is CASSEGTSGGYEQYF. The CDR3 DNA reads TGTGCCAGCAGCGAAGGGACTAGCGGGGGATACGAGCAGTACTTC.